This T cell receptor beta chain was captured by sequencing in a study of blood T cell repertoires in COVID-19. Study at large: The United States, Italy and Spain provided the acute and convalescent COVID-19 samples.

To note about this clone: The junction departs from the called germline gene at one end, perhaps through a read error.

The method was immunoSEQ multiplex PCR; TCRdb's version includes in-frame clones alone and lacks a portion of them. The sample includes 100,000 to 150,000 clones, about nine tenths of them seen just once. The CDR3 consists of 15 residues. The V gene's germline CDR1 is SSHAT and CDR2 FNYEAQ (reference sequence). V usage is TRBV7-7 and J usage is TRBJ2-2; 7 bases map to TRBD1. This TCR was sampled from a human donor in a cohort sampled during active COVID-19. The sequenced material came from peripheral blood. The CDR3 here is CASSLVTGATGELFF. The CDR3 DNA reads as TGTGCTAGCAGCTTAGTTACAGGGGCCACCGGGGAGCTGTTTTTT.